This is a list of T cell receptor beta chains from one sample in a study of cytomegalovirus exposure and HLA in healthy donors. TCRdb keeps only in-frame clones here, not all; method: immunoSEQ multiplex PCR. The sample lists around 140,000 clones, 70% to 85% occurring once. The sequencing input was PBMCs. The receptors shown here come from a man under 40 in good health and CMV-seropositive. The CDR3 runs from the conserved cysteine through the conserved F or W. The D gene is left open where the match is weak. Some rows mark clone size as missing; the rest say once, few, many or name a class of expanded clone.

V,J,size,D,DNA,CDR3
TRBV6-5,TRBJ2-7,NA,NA,TGTGCCAGCAGTTACTCGGCCGGGGATATCTTGGATCAGTACTTC,CASSYSAGDILDQYF
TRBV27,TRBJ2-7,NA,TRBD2,TGTGCCAGCAGTACGGCGAGACTAGCTGGAAATGAGCAGTACTTC,CASSTARLAGNEQYF
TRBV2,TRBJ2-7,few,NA,TGTGCCAGCAGTGCCGAGGGCCCCTCCTACGAGCAGTACTTC,CASSAEGPSYEQYF
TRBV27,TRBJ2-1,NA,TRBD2,TGTGCCAGCAGACCGGGCGGGACTAGGAATGAGCAGTTCTTC,CASRPGGTRNEQFF
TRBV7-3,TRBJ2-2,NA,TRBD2,TGTGCCAGCCGGGGAAGCGGGACGGCCGGGGAGCTGTTTTTT,CASRGSGTAGELFF
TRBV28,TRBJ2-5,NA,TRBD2,TGTGCCAGCAGTCTCTTGGGGGGGAACCAAGAGACCCAGTACTTC,CASSLLGGNQETQYF
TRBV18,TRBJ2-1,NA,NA,TGTGCCAGCTCACCAGGACCAGGAAGGGGCAATGAGCAGTTCTTC,CASSPGPGRGNEQFF
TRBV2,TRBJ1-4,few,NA,TGTGCCAGCACCATACGGACCGCCCGGGAGGAAAAACTGTTTTTT,CASTIRTAREEKLFF
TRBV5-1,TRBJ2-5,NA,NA,TGCGCCAGCAGCTTGGACGGAGTAAGGAGGGAAGAGACCCAGTACTTC,CASSLDGVRREETQYF
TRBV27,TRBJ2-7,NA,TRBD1,TGTGCCAGCAGTCTGGGGACAGGGCGGAAGTACTTC,CASSLGTGRKYF
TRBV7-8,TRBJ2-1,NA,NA,TGTGCCAGCAGCTCGCAGGGCCTCATCAATGAGCAGTTCTTC,CASSSQGLINEQFF
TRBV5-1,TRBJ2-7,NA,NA,TGCGCCAGCAGCTTGTTGGGCACATCCTACGAGCAGTACTTC,CASSLLGTSYEQYF
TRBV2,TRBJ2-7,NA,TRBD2,TGTGCCAGCAGTGCGGGACTATGGAGGGAGCAGTACTTC,CASSAGLWREQYF
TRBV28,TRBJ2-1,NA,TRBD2,TGTGCCAGCCTCCGTGGCGGGAGTGGCGATGAGCAGTTCTTC,CASLRGGSGDEQFF
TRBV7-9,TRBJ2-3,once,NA,TGTGCCAGCAGCTTAGAGGGGCAGACGCAGTATTTT,CASSLEGQTQYF
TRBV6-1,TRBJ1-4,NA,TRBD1,TGTGCCAGCAGTACCGGGACAGGGGGTGAAAAACTGTTTTTT,CASSTGTGGEKLFF
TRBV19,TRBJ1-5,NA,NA,TGTGCCAGTATGCCCCAAGCCCCAGGGGTGGGAAGCAATCAGCCCCAGCATTTT,CASMPQAPGVGSNQPQHF
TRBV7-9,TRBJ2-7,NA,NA,TGTTCCAGCAGCTCACAGGGTTACGAGCAGTACTTC,CSSSSQGYEQYF
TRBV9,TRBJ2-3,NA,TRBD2,TGTGCCAGCAGCGAACCTAGCGGGACTAGCACAGATACGCAGTATTTT,CASSEPSGTSTDTQYF
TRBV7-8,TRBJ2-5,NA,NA,TGTGCCAGCAGCTCGACAGGACCTGAGACCCAGTACTTC,CASSSTGPETQYF
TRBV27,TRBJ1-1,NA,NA,TGTGCCAGCAGTTTCTCTACCATGAACACTGAAGCTTTCTTT,CASSFSTMNTEAFF
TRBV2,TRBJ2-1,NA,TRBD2,TGTGCCAGCAGTGCCGGGACTAGCGGATACAATGAGCAGTTCTTC,CASSAGTSGYNEQFF
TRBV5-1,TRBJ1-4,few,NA,TGCGCCAGCATCCTTGTGTCTGTAGAAAAACTGTTTTTT,CASILVSVEKLFF